The T cell receptor (beta chain) described here comes from a study of blood T cell repertoires in COVID-19. Study context: COVID-19 samples from acute and convalescent phases originated in the United States, Italy and Spain.

There are 14 residues in the CDR3. The V gene's germline CDR1 is PRHDT and CDR2 FYEKMQ (reference sequence). The junction had 3 bases not matched to a gene; V was cut back by 5 bases and J by 2 bases. Grouping used clinical history reported by participants in a survey and questionnaire. It was within 2 weeks before study entry that exposed participants met a COVID-19 case. Under the authors' procedure: Reference gene primers were amplified, and this amplification served to estimate nucleated cell counts. TCRdb's copy holds only in-frame clones and misses some; the assay was immunoSEQ multiplex PCR. That table is the source of V, J and clone size, and D and trimming were worked out from the DNA. Among 200,000 to 250,000 clones listed, 90% were seen once.

The chain combines TRBV13 with TRBJ2-5; 9 nucleotides line up with TRBD1. This TCR derives from a man younger than 45 who had been exposed to COVID-19. The sequenced sample was PBMCs or T cells enriched from blood (not recorded which). CDR3 sequence reads: CASSQGQGQETQYF. The CDR3 DNA sequence: TGTGCCAGCAGCCAAGGACAGGGGCAAGAGACCCAGTACTTC.